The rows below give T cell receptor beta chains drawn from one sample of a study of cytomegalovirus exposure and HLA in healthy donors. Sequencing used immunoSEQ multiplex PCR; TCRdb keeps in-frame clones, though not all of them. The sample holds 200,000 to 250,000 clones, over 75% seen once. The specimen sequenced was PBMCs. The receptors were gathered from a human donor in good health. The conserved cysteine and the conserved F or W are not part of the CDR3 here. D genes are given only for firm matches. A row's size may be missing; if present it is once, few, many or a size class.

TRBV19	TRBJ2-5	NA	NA	ASSWGRPGAREETQY
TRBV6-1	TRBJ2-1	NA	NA	ASSEVIGTYNEQF
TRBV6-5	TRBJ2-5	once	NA	ASRRSVGETQY
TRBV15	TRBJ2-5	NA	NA	ATSRDPGKEETQY
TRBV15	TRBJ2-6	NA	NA	ATSRGSRSVGANVLT
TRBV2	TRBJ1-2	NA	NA	ASRMRRGAEGYT
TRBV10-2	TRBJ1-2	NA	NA	ASISSLNYGYT
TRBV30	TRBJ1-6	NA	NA	AWGGQYNSPLH
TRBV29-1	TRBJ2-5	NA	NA	SVTQGTETQY
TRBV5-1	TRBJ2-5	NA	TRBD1	ASSSDRGRTQY
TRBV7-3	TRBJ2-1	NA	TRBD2	ASSTGGSSYNEQF
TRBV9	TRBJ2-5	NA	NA	ASSVEEEETQY
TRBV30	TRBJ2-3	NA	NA	AWSVTSPGTDTQY
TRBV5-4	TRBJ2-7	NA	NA	ASSSDSKTSEQY
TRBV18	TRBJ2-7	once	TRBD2	ASSPLASGKSTEQY
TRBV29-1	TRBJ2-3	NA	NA	SSSLTAKRGTDTQY
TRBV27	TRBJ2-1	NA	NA	ASSLGGARDEQF
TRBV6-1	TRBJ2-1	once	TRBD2	ASSDLTGTSFLTLYNEQF
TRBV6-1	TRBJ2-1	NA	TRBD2	ASQGLAGRYNEQF
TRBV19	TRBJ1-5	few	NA	ASSRGQPSSNQPQH
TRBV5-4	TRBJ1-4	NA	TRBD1	ASRQQGGHEKLF
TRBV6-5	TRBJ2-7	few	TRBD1	ASSGHRGGEQY
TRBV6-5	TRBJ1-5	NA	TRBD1	ASRQGNQPQH
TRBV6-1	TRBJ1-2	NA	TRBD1	ASSAPRQGAHQANYGYT
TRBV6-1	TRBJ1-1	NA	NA	ASSGPTMNTEAF
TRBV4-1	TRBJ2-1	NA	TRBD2	ASSQDQLAGGNNEQF
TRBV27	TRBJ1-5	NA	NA	ASSLSKSSNQPQH
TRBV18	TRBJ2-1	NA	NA	ASSPSGTNEQF
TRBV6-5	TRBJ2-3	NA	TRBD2	ASRVAGSTDTQY
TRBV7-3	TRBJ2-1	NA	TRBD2	ASSSTSGRAKEQF
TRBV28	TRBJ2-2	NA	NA	ASSTQKTGELF
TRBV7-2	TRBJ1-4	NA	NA	ASSFRPVATNEKLF
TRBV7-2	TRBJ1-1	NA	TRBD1	ASSLSGSGGTEAF
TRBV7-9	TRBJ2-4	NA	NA	ASSSFGRAKNIQY
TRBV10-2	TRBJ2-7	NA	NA	ASSEGTDSYEQY
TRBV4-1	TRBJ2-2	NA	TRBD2	ASSQRVGTSGTTGELF
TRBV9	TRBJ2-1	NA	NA	ASSVGLGGYNEQF
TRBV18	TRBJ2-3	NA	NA	ASSPRSQQGLTDTQY
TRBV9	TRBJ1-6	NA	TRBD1	ASSAGDRASPLH